This T cell receptor (beta chain) was identified in a study of T cell repertoires in cytomegalovirus infection (dated by TCRdb to the late 2010s). Looking at the study overall: Alongside well-studied HLA-B-restricted epitopes, the peptide stimulations were aimed at recently identified HLA-C-restricted CMV epitopes, whose presentation resists viral immunomodulation. Because public TCR beta signatures pointed to carriage of CMV infection together with the matching HLA type, the HLA type of each donor mattered for the analysis. General findings and caveats noted by the study authors: Cumulative frequency of public TCR beta family members discriminated carriers of CMV infection plus the relevant HLA type in this cohort and an independent 352-donor cohort. The ex vivo response was dominated by HLA-C-restricted CMV-specific TCR beta clonotypes, which also provided the single most frequent clonotype in two of eight donors.

The intended sense of this specimen's treatment or condition label: in vitro stimulation with specific CMV peptide epitopes to enrich CMV-specific T cells. This clonotype was found many times. Its antigen is still unknown. No per-base quality is available; no much larger clone lies one base away. V has 5 bases trimmed and J has 7 bases trimmed; junction bases matching no gene number 19. Per the germline V gene, SGHNT is the CDR1 and YENEEA is the CDR2. The CDR3 holds 18 amino acids from the cysteine to the phenylalanine. Only CDR3 DNA remains: 54 bases, in frame from the first base. The instrument given in TCRdb is Illumina HiSeq 1500. Starting from the raw public reads, TCRdb applied fastp trimming at Q25, assembled clones with MiXCR and retained in-frame beta chains. For every CDR3 protein sequence, its rows merge into one entry that carries the most common genes and DNA. The sample has about 310,000 distinct CDR3 sequences on record, around 25% of them singletons. The top ten hold roughly 15% of the sample.

The receptor comes from a human donor in good health (CMV status not recorded). Some clones in this sample may be carry-over from other donors' samples. The starting material was cultured PBMCs, obtained from culture after CMV antigen stimulation. This chain joins TRBV11-3 to TRBJ2-1, with 8 bases in between that match TRBD1. The CDR3 region reads CASSPTLAGGSIRNEQFF. In nucleotides, the sequence is TGTGCCAGCAGCCCAACCCTAGCAGGGGGCTCCATTAGGAATGAGCAGTTCTTC.